The 26 T cell receptor beta chains below come from one sample, sequenced in a study of identical twins. TCRdb processed the 5' RACE reads anew with MiXCR; each CDR3 protein has one entry. The data show about 210,000 distinct CDR3 sequences, roughly a tenth seen once. The sequenced sample consisted of memory (CD45RO+) T cells sorted from blood. The receptors shown here come from a young woman in good health.

This clonotype was seen more than once but under ten times. CDR3: CASKKTGGNEKLFF. DNA for the CDR3: TGTGCCAGCAAGAAGACGGGCGGTAATGAAAAACTGTTTTTT. The V gene is TRBV2, the J gene TRBJ1-4, with unresolved D. CDR3 length: 14 amino acids. Trimming took 7 bases from V and 4 from J, leaving 13 bases between them. CDR1 and CDR2 (germline): SNHLY, FYNNEI. Based on the CDR3 plus reference TRBV2 and TRBJ1-4, the full variable domain is EPEVTQTPSHQVTQMGQEVILRCVPISNHLYFYWYRQILGQKVEFLVSFYNNEISEKSEIFDDQFSVERPDGSNFTLKIRSTKLEDSAMYFCASKKTGGNEKLFFGSGTQLSVL.

The chain joins TRBV19 to TRBJ2-1, with TRBD2 matching 7 bases. The germline V gene encodes CDR1 LNHDA and CDR2 SQIVND (reference sequence). After removal of 5 bases from V and 8 bases from J, the junction contained 9 bases not matched to a gene. This CDR3 is 14 amino acids long. CDR3 sequence (DNA): TGTGCCAGTAGTTCGCGCGGGAGTACGGATGAGCAGTTCTTC. Its translation is CASSSRGSTDEQFF. Using reference TRBV19 and TRBJ2-1 for the parts outside the CDR3, the full variable domain is DGGITQSPKYLFRKEGQNVTLSCEQNLNHDAMYWYRQDPGQGLRLIYYSQIVNDFQKGDIAEGYSVSREKKESFPLTVTSAQKNPTAFYLCASSSRGSTDEQFFGPGTRLTVL.

This clonotype has a count of ten or more. The chain couples TRBV2 to TRBJ2-1; possible D gene TRBD1, 6 bases. Germline V gene sequence: CDR1 SNHLY, CDR2 FYNNEI. V gave up 8 bases and J gave up 0 bases, with 11 bases separating them. The CDR3 consists of 14 residues. CDR3 amino acids: CASGQGPSYNEQFF. The CDR3 coding sequence is TGTGCCAGCGGGCAGGGGCCCTCCTACAATGAGCAGTTCTTC.

V and J are TRBV5-6 and TRBJ2-3, with TRBD2 as a possible D gene (7 bases). The CDR3 totals 15 residues. V was shortened by 7 bases and J by 0 bases, with 15 bases between the two germline ends. Germline assignment: CDR1 SGHDT and CDR2 YYEEEE. The DNA for the CDR3 is TGTGCCAGCGGGGGGGGGACATCTAGCACAGATACGCAGTATTTT. This translates into CASGGGTSSTDTQYF.

This clonotype was seen at least ten times. The rearrangement uses TRBV29-1 and TRBJ2-5, with 9 bases that match TRBD1. Unmatched junction bases numbered 11, after V lost 8 bases and J lost 4 bases. Germline loops: CDR1 SQVTM, CDR2 ANQGSEA. The CDR3 has 14 residues. Here the CDR3 DNA reads TGCAGCTCTAGGACAGGGGCGAGTGGAGAGACCCAGTACTTC. This encodes CSSRTGASGETQYF.

CDR3 coding DNA: TGTGCCACCAGTGGCGGCGGGCCCTATGGCTACACCTTC. Amino acids: CATSGGGPYGYTF. J is TRBJ1-2 and V is TRBV24-1, with D hard to call. This CDR3 has 13 residues. The V gene's germline CDR1 is KGHDR and CDR2 SFDVKD. V lost 5 bases, J lost 4 bases, and 10 bases lay in between.

This chain uses TRBV20-1 with TRBJ2-5; 9 bases line up with TRBD1. The V gene's germline CDR1 is DFQATT and CDR2 SNEGSKA (reference sequence). The CDR3 has 15 amino acids. With V trimmed by 6 bases and J by 1 base, 9 bases remained unmatched. The CDR3 bases are TGCAGTGCGGGCCCCGGGGACAGGGCCCAAGAGACCCAGTACTTC. This gives the protein CSAGPGDRAQETQYF.

The genes are TRBV7-2 and TRBJ2-1; weak D call: TRBD2 (6 bases). Germline values: CDR1 SGHTA, CDR2 FQGNSA. The CDR3 is 15 amino acids. V was pared by 5 bases and J by 5 bases, with 16 bases between. The CDR3 is CASSPRRRGDNEQFF. The CDR3 DNA reads TGTGCCAGCAGCCCCAGGCGGAGGGGCGACAATGAGCAGTTCTTC.

This clonotype was recorded at least ten times. The chain uses TRBV9 and TRBJ2-3, with 13 bases identical to TRBD2. The CDR3 is 18 residues long. Trimming cost V 5 bases and J 0 bases; bases outside gene matches: 9. Germline V gene sequence: CDR1 SGDLS, CDR2 YYNGEE. The CDR3 nucleotides read TGTGCCAGCAGTCTTGGGACTAGCGGGACTCCGAGCACAGATACGCAGTATTTT. It encodes CASSLGTSGTPSTDTQYF.

There are a few counts of this clonotype. The genes are TRBV5-1 and TRBJ1-2; the match to TRBD1 covers 7 bases. Germline CDR1 SGHRS, CDR2 YFSETQ. CDR3 size: 15 residues. V trimming: 2 bases; J trimming: 4 bases; junction bases outside the gene matches: 8. Written as DNA, the CDR3 is TGCGCCAGCAGCTTACAAGGGACAGAACTCTATGGCTACACCTTC. Protein: CASSLQGTELYGYTF.

The chain recombines TRBV20-1 with TRBJ2-1, with 10 nucleotides matching TRBD2. Germline CDR1 reads DFQATT; CDR2 reads SNEGSKA (reference sequence). The CDR3 length is 15 residues. Unmatched junction bases numbered 2, after V lost 0 bases and J lost 3 bases. The CDR3 region is CSARESSGSYNEQFF. DNA for the CDR3: TGCAGTGCTAGAGAGTCTAGCGGGAGCTACAATGAGCAGTTCTTC.

The chain is built from TRBV9 and TRBJ2-1; D is perhaps TRBD2 (6 bases). V lost 4 bases to trimming and J lost 3 bases, with 11 bases between them. The CDR3 is made up of 14 amino acids. Germline V gene sequence: CDR1 SGDLS, CDR2 YYNGEE. The CDR3 is CASSSSGRYNEQFF. The CDR3 nucleotides are TGTGCCAGCAGCTCCAGCGGGCGCTACAATGAGCAGTTCTTC.

There are many counts of this clonotype. The genes are TRBV20-1 and TRBJ2-3; 8 bases line up with TRBD1. The CDR3 contains 14 residues. Germline assignment: CDR1 DFQATT and CDR2 SNEGSKA (reference sequence). The J segment lost 4 bases and the V segment lost 5 bases, leaving 8 bases of the junction unmatched. CDR3 residues: CSAFKQGVADTQYF. The CDR3 nucleotides are TGCAGTGCTTTTAAACAGGGGGTCGCAGATACGCAGTATTTT.

The rearrangement links TRBV6-1 to TRBJ2-7; no clear D. V was cut by 7 bases and J by 0 bases, with 10 bases left in between. The germline V gene has CDR1 MNHNS and CDR2 SASEGT. The length of the CDR3 is 13 residues. CDR3 coding DNA: TGTGCCAGCACCTCCCCGATCTCCTACGAGCAGTACTTC. Amino acid sequence: CASTSPISYEQYF.

V and J are TRBV30 and TRBJ1-1; D gene ambiguous. The V gene's germline CDR1 is GTSNPN and CDR2 SVGIG (reference sequence). This CDR3 comprises 13 residues. Deletions cut 3 bases from V and 3 bases from J, with 11 bases between. Here the CDR3 DNA reads TGTGCCTGGAGGGCCGTAGGTGACACTGAAGCTTTCTTT. As protein: CAWRAVGDTEAFF.

This clonotype was counted between two and nine times. The rearrangement links TRBV6-5 to TRBJ2-7; 8 nucleotides match TRBD2. Germline CDR1 reads MNHEY; CDR2 reads SVGAGI. The V segment lost 2 bases and the J segment 4 bases; nucleotides outside the gene matches: 7. This CDR3 comprises 15 residues. As DNA, the CDR3 is TGTGCCAGCAGTTACCACCCGGGGGGGCCATACGAGCAGTACTTC. This translates into CASSYHPGGPYEQYF.

The sample holds many counts of this clonotype. The V gene is TRBV7-2, the J gene TRBJ1-1; D is undetermined. The CDR3 length is 14 residues. Germline CDR1 SGHTA, CDR2 FQGNSA. Trimming pared 5 bases from V and 0 bases from J, leaving 10 bases between. CDR3 sequence: CASSLKGLNTEAFF. DNA of the CDR3: TGTGCCAGCAGCCTGAAGGGTTTGAACACTGAAGCTTTCTTT.

V is TRBV5-5 and J is TRBJ2-6; D not certain. Looked up from germline, CDR1 is SGHKS and CDR2 is YYEKEE (reference sequence). This CDR3 has 16 amino acids. V was clipped by 6 bases and J by 4 bases, with 17 bases between them. The CDR3 loop is CASTEHVGSGANVLTF. CDR3 in DNA: TGTGCCAGCACGGAACATGTTGGGTCAGGGGCCAACGTCCTGACTTTC. The whole variable domain, filled in from reference TRBV5-5 and TRBJ2-6, reads DAGVTQSPTHLIKTRGQQVTLRCSPISGHKSVSWYQQVLGQGPQFIFQYYEKEERGRGNFPDRFSARQFPNYSSELNVNALLLGDSALYLCASTEHVGSGANVLTFGAGSRLTVL.

This clonotype was observed many times. The rearrangement joins TRBV12-3 or TRBV12-4 to TRBJ2-3; 11 bases line up with TRBD2. This CDR3 is built from 15 residues. V shed 5 bases, J shed 1 base, and the junction held 2 bases outside the gene matches. The CDR3 sequence is CASSRGLAGTDTQYF. CDR3 DNA: TGTGCCAGCAGTCGGGGACTAGCGGGCACAGATACGCAGTATTTT.

This clonotype has ten or more counts. The chain uses TRBV20-1 and TRBJ2-5; D call uncertain. The V gene lost 0 bases and the J gene lost 5 bases, with 19 bases spanning the gap. The CDR3 is 16 residues long. CDR1 and CDR2 from the germline V gene are DFQATT and SNEGSKA (reference sequence). The CDR3 loop is CSARDLRAVVGETQYF. The CDR3 nucleotides are TGCAGTGCTAGAGATCTAAGAGCCGTGGTGGGGGAGACCCAGTACTTC.

The gene calls are TRBV6-5 and TRBJ2-1; D remains unclear. This CDR3 contains 14 residues. Trimming shortened V by 1 base and J by 7 bases, and 11 bases separated the two germline ends. Germline V lookup: CDR1 MNHEY, CDR2 SVGAGI. As DNA, the CDR3 is TGTGCCAGCAGTTACTATACCGCCGGGAATGAGCAGTTCTTC. Residues: CASSYYTAGNEQFF.

This clonotype was counted only a few times. The J gene is TRBJ1-3, the V gene TRBV5-4; 7 bases map to TRBD1. Germline V gene sequence: CDR1 SGHNT, CDR2 YYREEE (reference sequence). CDR3 length: 21 residues. With 3 bases clipped from V and 1 base from J, the junction kept 22 bases outside the gene matches. CDR3 DNA: TGTGCCAGCAGCTCGCACTACCCCGGCTGGGACAGAATCTTTTCTGGAAACACCATATATTTT. Amino acid sequence: CASSSHYPGWDRIFSGNTIYF. The whole variable domain, remainder taken from reference TRBV5-4 and TRBJ1-3, is ETGVTQSPTHLIKTRGQQVTLRCSSQSGHNTVSWYQQALGQGPQFIFQYYREEENGRGNFPPRFSGLQFPNYSSELNVNALELDDSALYLCASSSHYPGWDRIFSGNTIYFGEGSWLTVV.

This rearrangement joins TRBV19 to TRBJ1-6; 8 positions agree with TRBD1. The germline V gene has CDR1 LNHDA and CDR2 SQIVND (reference sequence). This CDR3 has 14 residues. J was trimmed by 7 bases and V by 6 bases; bases with no gene match: 5. In DNA, the CDR3 is TGTGCCAGTAGCGTAGACAGGGGCAATTCACCCCTCCACTTT. This encodes CASSVDRGNSPLHF.

In its sample, this clonotype was seen a few times. This rearrangement joins TRBV12-3 or TRBV12-4 to TRBJ1-1; D not resolved. Trimming left V 3 bases short and J 0 bases short, with 8 bases between. This CDR3 is 14 amino acids long. The CDR3 nucleotides are TGTGCCAGCAGTTTGTATGGGGTGAACACTGAAGCTTTCTTT. Translation gives CASSLYGVNTEAFF.

This clonotype occurred many times. The chain recombines TRBV6-5 with TRBJ1-6; D ambiguous. Germline CDR1 is MNHEY and CDR2 is SVGAGI. Trimming took off 0 bases at V and 8 bases at J, with 8 bases between the two ends. The CDR3 contains 14 residues. The CDR3 loop is CASSYSKGYSPLHF. The CDR3 DNA sequence: TGTGCCAGCAGTTACTCGAAAGGGTATTCACCCCTCCACTTT.

This clonotype was observed a handful of times. The chain has TRBV10-3 and TRBJ1-1; no clear D gene. V was cut by 10 bases and J by 1 base, with 7 bases left in between. CDR3 length: 11 amino acids. The germline V gene has CDR1 ENHRY and CDR2 SYGVKD. This chain's CDR3 is CATTTNTEAFF. CDR3 in DNA: TGTGCCACCACTACGAACACTGAAGCTTTCTTT.